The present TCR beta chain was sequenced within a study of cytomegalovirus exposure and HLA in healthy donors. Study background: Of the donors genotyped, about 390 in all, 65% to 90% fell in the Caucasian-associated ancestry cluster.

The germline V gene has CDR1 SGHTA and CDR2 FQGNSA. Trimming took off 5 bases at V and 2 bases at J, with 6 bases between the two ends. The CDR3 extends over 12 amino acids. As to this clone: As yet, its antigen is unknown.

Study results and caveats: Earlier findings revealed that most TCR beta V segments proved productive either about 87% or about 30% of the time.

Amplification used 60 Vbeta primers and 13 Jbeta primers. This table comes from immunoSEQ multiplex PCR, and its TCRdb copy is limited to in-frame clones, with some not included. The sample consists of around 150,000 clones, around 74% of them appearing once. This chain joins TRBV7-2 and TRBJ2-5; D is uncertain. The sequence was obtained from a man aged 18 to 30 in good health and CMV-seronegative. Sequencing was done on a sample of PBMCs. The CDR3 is CASSIPQETQYF. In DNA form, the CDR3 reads TGTGCCAGCAGCATCCCTCAAGAGACCCAGTACTTC. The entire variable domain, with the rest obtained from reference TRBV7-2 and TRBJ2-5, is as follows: GAGVSQSPSNKVTEKGKDVELRCDPISGHTALYWYRQSLGQGLEFLIYFQGNSAPDKSGLPSDRFSAERTGGSVSTLTIQRTQQEDSAVYLCASSIPQETQYFGPGTRLLVL.